This TCR beta chain was recorded in a study of blood T cells in healthy people across ages. Study conclusions and caveats: Unsorted PBMC input precluded a conclusive naive versus antigen-experienced comparison. Naive T cell percentage by flow cytometry tracked strongly with beta diversity. Among T cells, TCR beta diversity per million cells dropped roughly linearly as age rose.

Combining a sample-barcoded 5' primer with a J-beta primer mix, a second PCR ran for about 6 to 11 cycles. At least 2.5 million CDR3-containing paired-end reads were obtained per sample. TCRdb fed the 5' RACE reads into MiXCR, producing one record per CDR3 protein. Of about 1.8 million distinct CDR3 sequences in the sample, around 50% were seen once. As regards this clonotype: As yet, its antigen is unknown.

The receptor was isolated from a woman between 35 and 50 years old in good health. The specimen sequenced was blood.

CDR3 bases: TGTGCCAGCAGAACCGACAGGAACCAAGAGACCCAGTACTTC. It translates to CASRTDRNQETQYF. The V call is TRBV28, the J call TRBJ2-5, with TRBD1 as a possible D gene (6 bases). V dropped 6 bases and J dropped 0 bases, with 11 bases sitting between them. The length of the CDR3 is 14 residues. Germline V gene data show CDR1 as MDHEN and CDR2 as SYDVKM. Full variable domain (remainder filled in from reference TRBV28 and TRBJ2-5): DVKVTQSSRYLVKRTGEKVFLECVQDMDHENMFWYRQDPGLGLRLIYFSYDVKMKEKGDIPEGYSVSREKKERFSLILESASTNQTSMYLCASRTDRNQETQYFGPGTRLLVL.